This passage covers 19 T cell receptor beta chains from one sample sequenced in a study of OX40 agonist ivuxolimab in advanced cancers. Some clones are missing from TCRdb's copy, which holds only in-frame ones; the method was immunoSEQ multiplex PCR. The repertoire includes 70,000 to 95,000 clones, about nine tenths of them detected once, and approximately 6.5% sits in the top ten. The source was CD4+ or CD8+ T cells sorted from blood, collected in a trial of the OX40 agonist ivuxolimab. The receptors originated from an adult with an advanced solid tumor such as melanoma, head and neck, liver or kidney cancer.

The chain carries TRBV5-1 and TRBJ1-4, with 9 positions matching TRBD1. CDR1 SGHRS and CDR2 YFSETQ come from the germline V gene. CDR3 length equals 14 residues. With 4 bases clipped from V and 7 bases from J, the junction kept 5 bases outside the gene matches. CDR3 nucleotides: TGCGCCAGCAGCCCGCCGGGACAGGGTGAAAAACTGTTTTTT. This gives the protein CASSPPGQGEKLFF. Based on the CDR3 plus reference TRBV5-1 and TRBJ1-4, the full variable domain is KAGVTQTPRYLIKTRGQQVTLSCSPISGHRSVSWYQQTPGQGLQFLFEYFSETQRNKGNFPGRFSGRQFSNSRSEMNVSTLELGDSALYLCASSPPGQGEKLFFGSGTQLSVL.

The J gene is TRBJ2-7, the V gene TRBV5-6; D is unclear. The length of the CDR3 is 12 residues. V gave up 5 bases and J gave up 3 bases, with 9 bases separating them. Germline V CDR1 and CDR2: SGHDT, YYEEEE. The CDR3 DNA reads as TGTGCCAGCAGAGTTTTGGGCTACGAGCAGTACTTC. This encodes CASRVLGYEQYF.

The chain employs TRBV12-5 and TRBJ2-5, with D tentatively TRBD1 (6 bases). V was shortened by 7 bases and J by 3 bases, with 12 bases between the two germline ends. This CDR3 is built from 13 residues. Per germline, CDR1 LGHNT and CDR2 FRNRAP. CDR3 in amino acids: CASAPRTEETQYF. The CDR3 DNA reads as TGTGCTAGTGCCCCGAGGACAGAAGAGACCCAGTACTTC.

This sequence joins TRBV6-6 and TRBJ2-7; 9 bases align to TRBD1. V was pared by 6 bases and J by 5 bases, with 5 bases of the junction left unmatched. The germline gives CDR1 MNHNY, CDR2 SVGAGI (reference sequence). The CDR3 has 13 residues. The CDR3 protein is CASRIGQGNEQYF. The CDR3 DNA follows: TGTGCCAGCAGAATCGGACAGGGGAACGAGCAGTACTTC.

For the CDR3, the DNA is TGCGCCAGCAGCTTGATGGACAGGGACTACAATGAGCAGTTCTTC. This gives the protein CASSLMDRDYNEQFF. The V gene is TRBV5-1, the J gene TRBJ2-1, with 8 bases identical to TRBD1. J was trimmed by 3 bases and V by 1 base; bases with no gene match: 3. Germline CDR1 reads SGHRS; CDR2 reads YFSETQ. The CDR3 contains 15 residues.

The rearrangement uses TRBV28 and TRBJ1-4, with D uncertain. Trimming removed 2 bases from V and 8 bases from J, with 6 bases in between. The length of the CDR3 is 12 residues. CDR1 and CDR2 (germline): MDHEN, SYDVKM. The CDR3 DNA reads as TGTGCCAGCAGTTTAACGGGAGAAAAACTGTTTTTT. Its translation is CASSLTGEKLFF.

The CDR3 DNA reads as TGTGCCAGCTGGGGTGAGTACTTC. It encodes CASWGEYF. The rearrangement uses TRBV21-1 and TRBJ2-4. TRBV21-1 constitutes a pseudogene. The CDR3 length is 8 residues.

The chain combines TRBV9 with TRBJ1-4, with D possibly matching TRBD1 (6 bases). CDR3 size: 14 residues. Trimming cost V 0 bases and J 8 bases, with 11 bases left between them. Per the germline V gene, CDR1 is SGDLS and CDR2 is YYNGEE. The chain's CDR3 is CASSVDWRGEKLFF. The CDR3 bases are TGTGCCAGCAGCGTAGATTGGAGGGGGGAAAAACTGTTTTTT.

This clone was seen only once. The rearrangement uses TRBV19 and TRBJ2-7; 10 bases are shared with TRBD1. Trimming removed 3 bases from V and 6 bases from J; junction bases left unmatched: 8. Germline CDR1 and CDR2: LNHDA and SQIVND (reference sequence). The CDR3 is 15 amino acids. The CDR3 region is CASSISGTGVLEQYF. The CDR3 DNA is TGTGCCAGTAGTATCTCCGGGACAGGGGTACTCGAGCAGTACTTC.

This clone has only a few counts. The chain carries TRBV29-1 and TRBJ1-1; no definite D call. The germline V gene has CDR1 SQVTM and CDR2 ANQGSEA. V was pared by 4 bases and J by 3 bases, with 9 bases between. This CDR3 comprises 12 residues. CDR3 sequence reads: CSVVGGYTEAFF. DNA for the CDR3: TGCAGCGTTGTAGGCGGTTACACTGAAGCTTTCTTT.

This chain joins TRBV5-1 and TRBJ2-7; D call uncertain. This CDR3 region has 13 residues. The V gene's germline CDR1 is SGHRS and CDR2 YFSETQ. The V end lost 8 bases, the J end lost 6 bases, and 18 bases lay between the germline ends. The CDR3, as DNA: TGCGCCAGTTGCGTCAGCCCAACACGCGAGCAGTACTTC. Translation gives CASCVSPTREQYF.

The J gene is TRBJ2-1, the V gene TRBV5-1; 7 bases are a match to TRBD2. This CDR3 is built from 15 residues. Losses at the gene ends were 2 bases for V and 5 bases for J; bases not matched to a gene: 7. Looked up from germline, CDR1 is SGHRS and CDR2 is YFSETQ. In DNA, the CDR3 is TGCGCCAGCAGCTTTCTGACTAGCCGGAACAATGAGCAGTTCTTC. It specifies CASSFLTSRNNEQFF.

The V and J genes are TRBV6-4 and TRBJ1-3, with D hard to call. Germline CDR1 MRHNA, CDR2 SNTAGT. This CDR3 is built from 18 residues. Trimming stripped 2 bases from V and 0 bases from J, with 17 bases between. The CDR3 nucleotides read TGTGCCAGCAGTGACACTCCAATTCCAGATTACTCTGGAAACACCATATATTTT. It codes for CASSDTPIPDYSGNTIYF.

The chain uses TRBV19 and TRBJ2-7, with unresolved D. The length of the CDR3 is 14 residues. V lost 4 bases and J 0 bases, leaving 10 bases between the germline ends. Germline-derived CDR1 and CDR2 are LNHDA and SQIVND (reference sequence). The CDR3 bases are TGTGCCAGTAGTAAGGACCCGAGCTCCTACGAGCAGTACTTC. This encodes CASSKDPSSYEQYF.

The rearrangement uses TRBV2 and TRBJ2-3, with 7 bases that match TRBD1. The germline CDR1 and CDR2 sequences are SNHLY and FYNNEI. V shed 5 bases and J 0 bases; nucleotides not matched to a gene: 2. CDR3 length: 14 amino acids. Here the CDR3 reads CASSKQGSTDTQYF. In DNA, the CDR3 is TGTGCCAGCAGTAAACAGGGGAGCACAGATACGCAGTATTTT.

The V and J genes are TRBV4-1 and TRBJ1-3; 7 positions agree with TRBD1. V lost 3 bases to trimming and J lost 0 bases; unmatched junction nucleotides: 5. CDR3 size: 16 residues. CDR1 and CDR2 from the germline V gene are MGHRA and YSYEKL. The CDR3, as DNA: TGCGCCAGCAGCCACACGGACAGGAGCTCTGGAAACACCATATATTTT. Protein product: CASSHTDRSSGNTIYF.

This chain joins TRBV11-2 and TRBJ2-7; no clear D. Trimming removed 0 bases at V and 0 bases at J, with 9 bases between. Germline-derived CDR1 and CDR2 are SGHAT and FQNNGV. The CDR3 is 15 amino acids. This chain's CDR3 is CASSLDRQISYEQYF. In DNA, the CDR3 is TGTGCCAGCAGCTTAGATCGTCAGATCTCCTACGAGCAGTACTTC.

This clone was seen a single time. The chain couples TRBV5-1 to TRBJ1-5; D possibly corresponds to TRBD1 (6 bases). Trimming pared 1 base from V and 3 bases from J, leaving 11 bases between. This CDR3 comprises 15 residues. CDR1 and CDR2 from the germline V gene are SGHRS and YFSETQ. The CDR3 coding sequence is TGCGCCAGCAGCTTGTCGGGGACATCCAATCAGCCCCAGCATTTT. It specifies CASSLSGTSNQPQHF.

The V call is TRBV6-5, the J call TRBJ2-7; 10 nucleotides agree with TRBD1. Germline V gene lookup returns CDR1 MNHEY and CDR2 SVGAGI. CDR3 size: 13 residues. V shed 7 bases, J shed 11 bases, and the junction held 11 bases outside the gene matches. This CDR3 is CASTQDRGALKYF. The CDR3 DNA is TGTGCCAGCACCCAGGACAGGGGGGCATTAAAGTACTTC.